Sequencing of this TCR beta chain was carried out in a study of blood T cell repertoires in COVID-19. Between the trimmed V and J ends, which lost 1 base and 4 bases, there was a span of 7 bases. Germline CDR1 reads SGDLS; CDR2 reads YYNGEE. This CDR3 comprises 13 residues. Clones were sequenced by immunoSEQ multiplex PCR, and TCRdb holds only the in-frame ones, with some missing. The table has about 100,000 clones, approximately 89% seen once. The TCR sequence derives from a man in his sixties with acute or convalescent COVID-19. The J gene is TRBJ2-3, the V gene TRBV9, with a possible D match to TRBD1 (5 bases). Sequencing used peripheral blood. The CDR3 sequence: CASSVLRADTQYF. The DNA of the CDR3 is TGTGCCAGCAGCGTACTCAGGGCAGATACGCAGTATTTT.